A selection of T cell receptor beta chains follows, all from one sample in a study of blood T cells in healthy people across ages. TCRdb redid the calling of the 5' RACE reads with MiXCR, one entry per CDR3 protein. This sample has about 1,500,000 distinct CDR3 sequences, with about 30% found just once. Sequenced: blood. These receptors all come from a young woman in good health. Both conserved end residues are part of each CDR3. A D gene is named only where the DNA matches it firmly.

v_call	d_call	cdr3_length	j_call	cdr3_aa
TRBV29-1	.	12	TRBJ2-3	CSTDRFTDTQYF
TRBV18	TRBD1	12	TRBJ1-1	CASSPDGQGAFF
TRBV30	.	15	TRBJ1-2	CAWSVQEGITGGYTF
TRBV12-3/TRBV12-4	TRBD2	15	TRBJ2-2	CASSQGLAGTGELFF
TRBV7-2	.	14	TRBJ1-2	CASSLQGGRSGYTF
TRBV5-1	TRBD2	16	TRBJ2-1	CASIRRAGGGYNEQFF
TRBV28	.	13	TRBJ1-5	CASYRAQNQPQHF
TRBV7-9	.	15	TRBJ1-5	CASSLGGSDNQPQHF
TRBV3-1	TRBD2	14	TRBJ2-7	CASRPTSGGSEQYF
TRBV30	TRBD1	14	TRBJ1-6	CAWSPGQGNSPLHF
TRBV20-1	.	12	TRBJ1-1	CSARGGAAEAFF
TRBV25-1	.	16	TRBJ2-7	CASSAFGQGGSYEQYF
TRBV4-2	.	15	TRBJ1-2	CASSQEGRGDYGYTF
TRBV5-1	TRBD1	14	TRBJ1-2	CASSSFTGGGGYTF
TRBV18	.	15	TRBJ2-3	CASSLDTFGTDTQYF
TRBV6-1	.	17	TRBJ1-5	CASSEGRLGTTEQPQHF
TRBV9	.	15	TRBJ2-2	CASSVATVPAGELFF
TRBV2	TRBD2	15	TRBJ2-3	CASKEVGGFTDTQYF
TRBV10-3	.	17	TRBJ1-1	CAISPGWGGRMNTEAFF
TRBV20-1	TRBD1	17	TRBJ1-1	CSAKKWGQGGVNTEAFF
TRBV5-1	.	15	TRBJ1-2	CASSFREGSSGGYTF
TRBV11-2	.	15	TRBJ2-1	CTSSLEAPSYNEQFF
TRBV5-1	.	13	TRBJ1-5	CASGSRGDQPQHF
TRBV5-6	TRBD1	15	TRBJ2-5	CASSLGTGVQETQYF
TRBV12-3/TRBV12-4	TRBD2	16	TRBJ2-3	CASSPTSSGGTDTQYF
TRBV6-5	.	12	TRBJ2-2	CASREGGGELFF
TRBV7-9	.	12	TRBJ2-5	CASSNNEETQYF
TRBV7-9	TRBD1	15	TRBJ2-1	CASSLSGQSDDEQFF
TRBV12-3/TRBV12-4	.	16	TRBJ2-5	CASSFPGLPNQGTQYF
TRBV7-2	TRBD1	16	TRBJ1-6	CASSPERTGLNSPLHF
TRBV15	TRBD2	17	TRBJ2-1	CATSRDPGLAGWFEQFF
TRBV20-1	TRBD2	17	TRBJ2-1	CSAQGTSGSQSYNEQFF
TRBV20-1	.	14	TRBJ2-1	CSARPTFGFNEQFF
TRBV5-1	.	13	TRBJ2-1	CASSLGRENEQFF
TRBV2	TRBD2	18	TRBJ2-5	CASSEFVSGGPFQETQYF
TRBV7-2	.	14	TRBJ1-2	CASRSRGDNYGYTF
TRBV5-1	TRBD2	16	TRBJ2-3	CASSSASGVGTDTQYF
TRBV7-9	TRBD2	18	TRBJ2-1	CASSSRDPSGRSYNEQFF
TRBV11-2	.	16	TRBJ2-1	CASSSGRGNSGNEQFF
TRBV29-1	.	13	TRBJ2-1	CSVEDWRDNERFF
TRBV21-1	.	17	TRBJ2-1	CASPTGLAGAPGNEQFF
TRBV29-1	TRBD2	14	TRBJ2-3	CSALSGGALNTQYF
TRBV5-1	TRBD1	15	TRBJ2-7	CASSLPSTGNYEQYF
TRBV20-1	TRBD1	15	TRBJ1-5	CSARKGQGESQPQHF
TRBV28	.	12	TRBJ2-1	CASMSAADEQFF
TRBV12-3/TRBV12-4	.	16	TRBJ2-1	CASTQGASRSYNEQFF
TRBV20-1	TRBD1	16	TRBJ2-2	CSARVSGTVYTGELFF
TRBV6-1	TRBD1	19	TRBJ1-4	CASRSRIYKKGATNEKRFF
TRBV6-1	.	13	TRBJ1-1	CASSERQNTEAFF
TRBV18	.	17	TRBJ2-1	CASSHKLAPSSYNEQFF
TRBV5-1	.	16	TRBJ2-2	CASSFTGPRTAGELFF
TRBV18	.	16	TRBJ2-1	CASSPQFAGGTTLQFF
TRBV7-2	TRBD1	16	TRBJ2-4	CASSHDRDGAKNIQYF
TRBV6-5	.	16	TRBJ2-4	CASAPGWGLAKNIQYF
TRBV3-1	.	11	TRBJ2-1	CASSLDNEQCF
TRBV5-5	.	15	TRBJ2-5	CASSSGAGGRETQYF
TRBV12-3/TRBV12-4	.	14	TRBJ1-5	CASTSDTPNQPQHF